This TCR beta chain was documented in a study of blood T cells in healthy people across ages. Study overall: Template switching captured about one barcoded beta molecule per two T cells. General study results and limits: No one knew whether donors had CMV, which possibly confounded expanded clonotype changes.

For the second PCR, which ran for roughly 6 to 12 cycles, a sample-barcoded 5' primer and a J-beta primer mix were used. TCRdb passed the 5' RACE reads through MiXCR, listing each CDR3 protein once. The profile shows roughly 900,000 distinct CDR3 sequences, approximately 49% of them singletons. PBMCs, at least 7 million per sample, were isolated. In germline, CDR1 is LNHNV, CDR2 YYDKDF (reference sequence). There are 16 residues in the CDR3. Of note for this clonotype: Its antigen is unknown. A read error may account for a junction end that differs from germline.

This chain connects TRBV15 to TRBJ2-1; 10 nucleotides line up with TRBD1. The specimen was blood. The sequence was obtained from a man in his thirties or forties in good health. In DNA form, the CDR3 reads TGTGCCACCAGCAGACACGGACAGGGGGTCGACAATGTGCAGTTCTTC. As protein: CATSRHGQGVDNVQFF.